Following are 24 T cell receptor beta chains from one sample sequenced in a study of blood T cell repertoires in COVID-19. Clones were read by immunoSEQ multiplex PCR, and TCRdb kept only the in-frame ones, dropping some. In the table there are under 250,000 clones, about four fifths of which are singletons. The source material was peripheral blood. These receptors all stem from a man in his forties with active or convalescent COVID-19.

The rearrangement joins TRBV7-2 to TRBJ2-7, with 10 bases aligning to TRBD2. This CDR3 comprises 14 residues. V shed 3 bases and J 4 bases; nucleotides not matched to a gene: 3. The germline CDR1 and CDR2 sequences are SGHTA and FQGNSA. In DNA, the CDR3 is TGTGCCAGCAGCTTCGGACTAGCGGTTTACGAGCAGTACTTC. Translating it yields CASSFGLAVYEQYF. Together with reference TRBV7-2 and TRBJ2-7, the CDR3 gives the full variable domain: GAGVSQSPSNKVTEKGKDVELRCDPISGHTALYWYRQSLGQGLEFLIYFQGNSAPDKSGLPSDRFSAERTGGSVSTLTIQRTQQEDSAVYLCASSFGLAVYEQYFGPGTRLTVT.

The genes are TRBV30 and TRBJ1-1; possibly TRBD1 for D (5 bases). CDR1 and CDR2 from the germline V gene are GTSNPN and SVGIG (reference sequence). Trimming took 2 bases from V and 1 from J, leaving 11 bases between them. The CDR3 length is 14 residues. CDR3 sequence reads: CAWSSGQGNTEAFF. As DNA, the CDR3 is TGTGCCTGGAGTAGTGGGCAGGGGAACACTGAAGCTTTCTTT.

The rearrangement uses TRBV4-2 and TRBJ2-5, with 11 bases fitting TRBD2. Germline-derived CDR1 and CDR2 are LGHNA and YNFKEQ. The CDR3 is 15 amino acids. The trim removed 5 bases at V and 1 base at J, leaving 3 bases unmatched. The CDR3 sequence: CASSSGLAVQETQYF. Here the CDR3 DNA reads TGTGCCAGCAGCTCGGGACTAGCGGTCCAAGAGACCCAGTACTTC.

The rearrangement uses TRBV6-6 and TRBJ1-2; 10 nucleotides agree with TRBD1. Germline V gives CDR1 MNHNY, CDR2 SVGAGI (reference sequence). Germline trimming cut 5 bases from V and 8 bases from J; bases unmatched to any gene: 11. The CDR3 totals 15 residues. The CDR3 here is CASSATGGDLGGYTF. As DNA, the CDR3 is TGTGCCAGCAGTGCGACAGGGGGCGACCTGGGAGGCTACACCTTC.

This clone has a handful of counts. The rearrangement joins TRBV5-6 to TRBJ2-5, with 8 bases matching TRBD2. The CDR3 sequence is 15 residues long. Germline V gene sequence: CDR1 SGHDT, CDR2 YYEEEE. The trim removed 4 bases at V and 2 bases at J, leaving 7 bases unmatched. The CDR3 sequence: CASSHRLAHQETQYF. CDR3 DNA: TGTGCCAGCAGCCATAGACTAGCGCATCAAGAGACCCAGTACTTC.

The chain couples TRBV6-6 to TRBJ1-4; D uncertain. The V gene lost 6 bases and the J gene lost 7 bases, with 18 bases spanning the gap. This CDR3 region has 15 residues. Germline CDR1 and CDR2: MNHNY and SVGAGI (reference sequence). CDR3 coding DNA: TGTGCCAGCAGAACCCTCGGTGTCGCGGGTGAAAAACTGTTTTTT. It translates to CASRTLGVAGEKLFF.

V gene TRBV7-2 combines with J gene TRBJ2-7, with TRBD2 identical over 10 bases. CDR1 and CDR2 from the germline V gene are SGHTA and FQGNSA. V shed 2 bases and J 0 bases; nucleotides not matched to a gene: 7. This CDR3 comprises 17 residues. The CDR3 reads CASSLFFWTSGSYEQYF. For the CDR3, the DNA is TGTGCCAGCAGCTTATTTTTCTGGACTAGCGGCTCCTACGAGCAGTACTTC.

The J gene is TRBJ2-3, the V gene TRBV7-3; no clear D. The germline gives CDR1 SGHTA, CDR2 FQGTGA. CDR3 length: 14 amino acids. V was shortened by 6 bases and J by 4 bases, with 14 bases between the two germline ends. The CDR3 region is CASSPSPGSDTQYF. DNA for the CDR3: TGTGCCAGCAGTCCATCTCCAGGTTCAGATACGCAGTATTTT.

The CDR3 loop reads CASSSSPNSPLHF. CDR3 DNA sequence: TGTGCCAGTTCGTCGTCTCCTAATTCACCCCTCCACTTT. The chain uses TRBV7-3 and TRBJ1-6, with no clear D. CDR1 is SGHTA, CDR2 FQGTGA, per germline. The CDR3 is 13 residues long. The ends were cut back, 9 bases at V and 6 bases at J, with 12 bases in the middle.

In this sample, this clone turned up once. Other nucleotide sequences in the sample specify the same CDR3. The rearrangement joins TRBV7-2 to TRBJ2-7, with D perhaps TRBD1 (6 bases). The CDR3 spans 14 residues. Germline-derived CDR1 and CDR2 are SGHTA and FQGNSA. The ends were cut back, 1 base at V and 1 base at J, with 8 bases in the middle. The CDR3 loop is CASSLGQDSYEQYF. The CDR3 coding sequence is TGTGCCAGCAGCTTAGGACAGGATTCCTACGAGCAGTACTTC.

The chain combines TRBV19 with TRBJ1-1, with a tentative D call TRBD1 (6 bases). This CDR3 comprises 17 residues. V lost 7 bases and J 0 bases, leaving 21 bases between the germline ends. The germline V gene encodes CDR1 LNHDA and CDR2 SQIVND (reference sequence). The CDR3 here is CASTLRGRDTVNTEAFF. DNA for the CDR3: TGTGCCAGTACTCTACGAGGGAGGGACACCGTGAACACTGAAGCTTTCTTT.

The rearrangement links TRBV5-1 to TRBJ2-7, with a possible D match to TRBD1 (6 bases). CDR1 SGHRS and CDR2 YFSETQ come from the germline V gene. The CDR3 loop spans 16 amino acids. The V end lost 6 bases, the J end lost 5 bases, and 24 bases lay between the germline ends. CDR3 protein: CASTVQQGPTSNEQYF. CDR3 nucleotides: TGCGCCAGCACCGTGCAACAGGGCCCTACGTCGAACGAGCAGTACTTC.

The V call is TRBV19, the J call TRBJ2-7; possibly TRBD2 for D (6 bases). CDR1 is LNHDA and CDR2 is SQIVND in the germline V gene (reference sequence). The CDR3 has 13 amino acids. V shed 2 bases and J shed 6 bases, with 11 bases lying between them. In nucleotides, the CDR3 is TGTGCCAGTAGTATATCGGACGGGGGCGAGCAGTACTTC. The encoded protein is CASSISDGGEQYF.

In DNA form, the CDR3 reads TGCGCCAGCAGCCACCTAGGGACTAGCGGGGACAATGAGCAGTTCTTC. This encodes CASSHLGTSGDNEQFF. The rearrangement joins TRBV4-1 to TRBJ2-1, with TRBD2 identical over 13 bases. The CDR3 consists of 16 residues. V lost 3 bases, J lost 5 bases, and 4 bases stayed unmatched. Germline V gene lookup returns CDR1 MGHRA and CDR2 YSYEKL.

This clone was counted a single time. V and J are TRBV18 and TRBJ1-2; 7 positions agree with TRBD1. There are 16 residues in the CDR3. Per the germline V gene, CDR1 is KGHSH and CDR2 is LQKENI. Trimming cost V 3 bases and J 5 bases; bases outside gene matches: 12. The CDR3 nucleotides read TGTGCCAGCTCACCCCCTCCGGGACAGTTTCTTTATGGCTACACCTTC. The encoded protein is CASSPPPGQFLYGYTF.

J is TRBJ1-1 and V is TRBV27, with no clear D. The CDR3 runs 14 residues. Germline V gene data show CDR1 as MNHEY and CDR2 as SMNVEV (reference sequence). Trimming stripped 6 bases from V and 1 base from J, with 12 bases between. This CDR3 is CASRGVAPNTEAFF. The CDR3 coding sequence is TGTGCCAGCAGAGGAGTCGCCCCGAACACTGAAGCTTTCTTT.

This clone was counted between two and nine times. The chain employs TRBV28 and TRBJ2-7, with 9 nucleotides matching TRBD2. V was clipped by 4 bases and J by 7 bases; unmatched bases: 29. Germline V gives CDR1 MDHEN, CDR2 SYDVKM. The CDR3 runs to 21 residues. The CDR3: CASSWRVAGGPRLLRAGEQYF. DNA for the CDR3: TGTGCCAGCAGTTGGAGAGTGGCGGGAGGGCCACGGCTTCTCCGGGCAGGGGAGCAGTACTTC.

This clone was seen a few times. The V and J genes are TRBV9 and TRBJ2-2, with D perhaps TRBD2 (6 bases). V lost 1 base to trimming and J lost 7 bases, with 14 bases between them. This CDR3 comprises 15 residues. Germline V gene lookup returns CDR1 SGDLS and CDR2 YYNGEE. The CDR3 coding sequence is TGTGCCAGCAGCGTATTCGGGGAGGTTGTCGGGGAGCTGTTTTTT. This gives the protein CASSVFGEVVGELFF.

The chain carries TRBV11-1 and TRBJ1-2, with 7 nucleotides matching TRBD1. The length of the CDR3 is 15 residues. J lost 7 bases, V lost 5 bases, and 13 bases had no gene match. Germline CDR1 and CDR2: SGHAT and FQDESV (reference sequence). CDR3 bases: TGTGCCAGCAGCAGGGGGCAGGGTTCCCCCCCTGGCTACACCTTC. Translating gives CASSRGQGSPPGYTF.

This clone occurred once. This specimen includes other DNA sequences encoding the same CDR3. This chain connects TRBV5-4 to TRBJ1-2; D perhaps matches TRBD1 (6 bases). The CDR3 runs to 14 residues. Trimming left V 0 bases short and J 2 bases short, with 8 bases between. Looked up from germline, CDR1 is SGHNT and CDR2 is YYREEE (reference sequence). CDR3 residues: CASSLGQENYGYTF. The CDR3 nucleotides are TGTGCCAGCAGCTTGGGACAGGAGAACTATGGCTACACCTTC. Full variable domain (remainder filled in from reference TRBV5-4 and TRBJ1-2): ETGVTQSPTHLIKTRGQQVTLRCSSQSGHNTVSWYQQALGQGPQFIFQYYREEENGRGNFPPRFSGLQFPNYSSELNVNALELDDSALYLCASSLGQENYGYTFGSGTRLTVV.

The rearrangement uses TRBV3-1 (or the pseudogene TRBV3-2) and TRBJ1-4, with D perhaps matching TRBD1 (5 bases). This CDR3 region has 14 residues. Germline V gene data show CDR1 as LGHDT and CDR2 as YNNKEL (reference sequence). V was clipped by 3 bases and J by 5 bases, with 10 bases between them. Written as DNA, the CDR3 is TGTGCCAGCAGCCAGGGACTGAGAAATGAAAAACTGTTTTTT. Amino acid sequence: CASSQGLRNEKLFF.

V is TRBV4-1 and J is TRBJ1-2; possible D gene TRBD1, 5 bases. From germline, CDR1 is MGHRA and CDR2 YSYEKL. V was trimmed by 1 base and J by 6 bases, leaving 24 bases between them. This CDR3 comprises 18 residues. CDR3 nucleotide sequence: TGCGCCAGCAGCCAAGGTTCGGTGCGGGGCAACCCCAGGGATGGCTACACCTTC. It encodes CASSQGSVRGNPRDGYTF.

This clone was detected only a few times. The rearrangement links TRBV30 to TRBJ1-4, with TRBD1 matching 7 bases. The CDR3 spans 15 residues. Germline V gene sequence: CDR1 GTSNPN, CDR2 SVGIG (reference sequence). The J segment lost 0 bases and the V segment lost 7 bases, leaving 8 bases of the junction unmatched. CDR3 nucleotide sequence: TGTGCCTCCTCCCGGGGACAGTCAACTAATGAAAAACTGTTTTTT. Translated: CASSRGQSTNEKLFF.

V and J are TRBV5-1 and TRBJ1-1; TRBD1 matches at 10 bases. This CDR3 is 14 amino acids long. Germline V gene data show CDR1 as SGHRS and CDR2 as YFSETQ. V was clipped by 4 bases and J by 4 bases; unmatched bases: 4. For the CDR3, the DNA is TGCGCCAGCAGCGAACGGACAGGGGGCACTGAAGCTTTCTTT. Amino acids: CASSERTGGTEAFF.